This T cell receptor (beta chain) is from a study of blood T cell repertoires in COVID-19. As for the study in general: The United States, Italy and Spain provided the acute and convalescent COVID-19 samples. PBMCs, B-cell-depleted T cells, or T cells were the source of the cDNA or gDNA that made up the material.

Germline CDR1 reads MNHEY; CDR2 reads SMNVEV (reference sequence). The CDR3 is made up of 17 amino acids. Losses at the gene ends were 5 bases for V and 7 bases for J; bases not matched to a gene: 12. Study processing details: Estimated nucleated cell counts came from reference gene primer amplification. Data came from immunoSEQ multiplex PCR; TCRdb stores just in-frame clones and leaves some out. V, J and clone size are taken as reported in that table, and D and trimming were inferred from the DNA itself. The data contain more than 95,000 clones, around 87% of them singletons. The V gene is TRBV27, the J gene TRBJ1-6; 9 bases are shared with TRBD1. Sequences were obtained from peripheral blood. This receptor was taken from a man aged 45-65 years with acute or convalescent COVID-19. The CDR3, as DNA: TGTGCCAGCAGTCTCTACTCGGGACAGGGCATAAATTCACCCCTCCACTTT. Its protein is CASSLYSGQGINSPLHF.